These T cell receptor beta chains were read from a single sample in a study of response to subunit inactivated influenza vaccine. TCRdb recomputed calls from the RT-PCR reads with MiXCR, one row per CDR3 protein. The sample includes 430,000 or so distinct CDR3 sequences, 11% of them seen just once. Sequencing was performed on PBMCs from blood, taken 45 days after vaccination. Receptors originate from a man in his forties or fifties who received an inactivated influenza vaccine. CDR3s leave out the opening cysteine and the closing phenylalanine or tryptophan. D genes are given only for firm matches.

v_call,d_call,cdr3_aa
TRBV5-1,TRBD1,ASSPRDRVRNEQF
TRBV7-9,TRBD1,ASSLGPGQGPTGYT
TRBV20-1,TRBD2,SARRGTSGWNEQF
TRBV6-1,.,ASSRAPLDSYNQPQH
TRBV20-1,.,SARGNTDTQY
TRBV12-3/TRBV12-4,.,ASKFGKDWGADTQY
TRBV6-2/TRBV6-3,.,ASSSPTGSYGYT
TRBV7-2,.,ASSTSGLAAYEQY
TRBV20-1,TRBD1,SVPSGQGNEKLF
TRBV5-1,.,ASSLQGIWGRNEQF
TRBV6-1,.,ASRTQPQETQY
TRBV25-1,.,ASNKDSSGANVLT
TRBV7-2,.,ASSSRAVSAGELF
TRBV7-9,.,ASSLTHKDTQY
TRBV20-1,.,SAGRAGNIQY
TRBV7-2,.,ASSLSGTDTQY
TRBV11-2,TRBD2,ASSIFSGLAGGPLDEQY
TRBV11-2,TRBD1,ASSPIPRTGEAF
TRBV12-3/TRBV12-4,.,ASSLSGTNEKLF
TRBV7-2,TRBD1,ASSIRDSQTYEQY
TRBV20-1,.,SARGGGQSQETQY
TRBV28,TRBD2,ASSFPSGGHETQY
TRBV4-3,TRBD2,ASSQVLAGVGELF
TRBV20-1,.,SADRVPEAF
TRBV5-1,TRBD1,ASSFAGGVGTEAF
TRBV7-9,.,ASSLATGGDIQY
TRBV4-3,TRBD1,ASSQETGWNQPQH
TRBV7-2,TRBD1,ASRIEGTGIYNEQF
TRBV10-3,.,AISEPGALNTEAF
TRBV12-3/TRBV12-4,.,ASSLRPEQPQH
TRBV12-3/TRBV12-4,.,ASSSSGRGEQY
TRBV28,TRBD1,ASSFWGQRLYEQY
TRBV7-3,TRBD1,ASSYTRDRGRTGELF
TRBV7-2,.,ASSLDYWGYGYT
TRBV5-8,.,ASSAFAEQY
TRBV12-3/TRBV12-4,.,ASSSPGTLNQPQH
TRBV28,.,ASSPTGTSYNEQF
TRBV12-3/TRBV12-4,TRBD2,ASSFFSGRTNEQF
TRBV20-1,.,SASPGTGNQPQH
TRBV5-1,TRBD1,ASSLGQGLEEQY
TRBV4-3,TRBD2,ASSQLAGDPYNEQF
TRBV14,TRBD2,ASSQAGRVDTQY
TRBV12-3/TRBV12-4,TRBD1,ASSQQGSLEKLF
TRBV24-1,TRBD2,ATSDSRTSGGAGAKNIQY
TRBV5-1,TRBD2,ASSLAGVLSDIQY
TRBV24-1,.,ATSDTRGANEQF
TRBV7-9,.,ASSQTGYTEAF
TRBV20-1,TRBD2,CARDLMGLAGGPPHEQY
TRBV20-1,TRBD1,SAYNRGASYNEQF
TRBV5-1,.,ASSSQARDSGANVLT
TRBV4-1,.,ASSQEGRHYTQY
TRBV6-1,.,ATKLEGRETQY